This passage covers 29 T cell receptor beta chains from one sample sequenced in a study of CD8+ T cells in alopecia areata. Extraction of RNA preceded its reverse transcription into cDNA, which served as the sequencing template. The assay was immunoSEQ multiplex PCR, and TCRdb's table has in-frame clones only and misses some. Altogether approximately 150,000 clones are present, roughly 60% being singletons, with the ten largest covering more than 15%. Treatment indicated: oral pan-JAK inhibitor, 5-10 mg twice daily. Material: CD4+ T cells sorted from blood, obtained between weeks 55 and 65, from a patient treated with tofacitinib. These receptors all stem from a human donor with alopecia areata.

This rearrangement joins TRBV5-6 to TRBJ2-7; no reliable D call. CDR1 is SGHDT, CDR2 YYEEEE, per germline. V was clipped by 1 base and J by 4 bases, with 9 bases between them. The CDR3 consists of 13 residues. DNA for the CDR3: TGTGCCAGCAGCTTGTTACCTAGGTACGAGCAGTACTTC. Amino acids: CASSLLPRYEQYF.

The CDR3 DNA is TGTGCCAGCAGCGTCTCCACGGGCGGTTACGAGCAGTACTTC. Protein: CASSVSTGGYEQYF. The rearrangement links TRBV9 to TRBJ2-7; D is unresolved. Germline CDR1 is SGDLS and CDR2 is YYNGEE. This CDR3 is built from 14 residues. V was clipped by 2 bases and J by 4 bases, with 13 bases between them.

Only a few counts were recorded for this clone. For the CDR3, the DNA is TGCAGCGTTGGAGTGGCGAGCTCCTATAATTCACCCCTCCACTTT. This sequence encodes CSVGVASSYNSPLHF. This sequence joins TRBV29-1 and TRBJ1-6, with unresolved D. There are 15 residues in the CDR3. Germline V gives CDR1 SQVTM, CDR2 ANQGSEA. V shed 4 bases and J shed 0 bases, with 10 bases lying between them.

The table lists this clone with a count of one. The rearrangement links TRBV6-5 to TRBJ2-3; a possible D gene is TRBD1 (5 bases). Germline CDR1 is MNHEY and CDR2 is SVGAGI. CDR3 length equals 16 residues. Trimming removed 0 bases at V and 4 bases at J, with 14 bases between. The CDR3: CASSYSSGIRADTQYF. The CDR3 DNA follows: TGTGCCAGCAGTTACTCATCAGGGATCAGAGCAGATACGCAGTATTTT.

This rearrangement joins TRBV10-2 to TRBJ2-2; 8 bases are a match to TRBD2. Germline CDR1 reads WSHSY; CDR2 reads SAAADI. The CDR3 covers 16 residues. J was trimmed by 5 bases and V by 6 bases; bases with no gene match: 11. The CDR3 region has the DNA TGCGCCAGCAGCGACGCGGGGGGCCGGGATACCGGGGAGCTGTTTTTT. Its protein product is CASSDAGGRDTGELFF.

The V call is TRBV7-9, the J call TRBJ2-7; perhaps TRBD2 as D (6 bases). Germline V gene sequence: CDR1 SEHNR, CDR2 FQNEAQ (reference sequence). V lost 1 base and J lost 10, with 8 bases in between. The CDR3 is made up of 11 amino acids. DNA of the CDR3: TGTGCCAGCAGCTTAGTGCGGGACCAGTACTTC. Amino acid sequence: CASSLVRDQYF.

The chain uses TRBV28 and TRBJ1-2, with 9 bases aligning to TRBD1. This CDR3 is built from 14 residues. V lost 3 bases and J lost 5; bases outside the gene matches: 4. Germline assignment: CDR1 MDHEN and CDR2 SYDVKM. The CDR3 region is CASSLEGQGYGYTF. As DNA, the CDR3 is TGTGCCAGCAGTTTGGAGGGACAGGGATATGGCTACACCTTC.

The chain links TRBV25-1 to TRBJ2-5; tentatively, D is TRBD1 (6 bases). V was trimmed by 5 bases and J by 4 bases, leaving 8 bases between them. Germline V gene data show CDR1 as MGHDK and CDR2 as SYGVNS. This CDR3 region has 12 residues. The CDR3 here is CASSWGRETQYF. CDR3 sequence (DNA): TGTGCCAGCAGTTGGGGGCGAGAGACCCAGTACTTC.

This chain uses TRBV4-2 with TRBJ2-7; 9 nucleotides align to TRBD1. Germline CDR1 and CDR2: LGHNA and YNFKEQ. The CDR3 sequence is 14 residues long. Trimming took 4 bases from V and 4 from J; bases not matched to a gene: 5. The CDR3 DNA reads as TGTGCCAGCAGCCCTAGGACAGGGGCGTACGAGCAGTACTTC. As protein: CASSPRTGAYEQYF.

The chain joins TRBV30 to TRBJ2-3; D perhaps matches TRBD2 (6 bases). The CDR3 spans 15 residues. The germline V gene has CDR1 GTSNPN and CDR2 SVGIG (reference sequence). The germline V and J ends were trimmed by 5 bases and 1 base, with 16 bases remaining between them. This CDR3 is CAWGTWGGGTDTQYF. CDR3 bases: TGTGCCTGGGGGACTTGGGGAGGTGGCACAGATACGCAGTATTTT.

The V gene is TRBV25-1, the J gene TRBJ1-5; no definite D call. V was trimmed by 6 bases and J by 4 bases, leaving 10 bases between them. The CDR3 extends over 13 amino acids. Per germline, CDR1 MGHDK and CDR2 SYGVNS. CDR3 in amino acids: CASSPIGNQPQHF. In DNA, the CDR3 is TGTGCCAGCAGCCCGATAGGGAATCAGCCCCAGCATTTT. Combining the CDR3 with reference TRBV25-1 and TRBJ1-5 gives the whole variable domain EADIYQTPRYLVIGTGKKITLECSQTMGHDKMYWYQQDPGMELHLIHYSYGVNSTEKGDLSSESTVSRIRTEHFPLTLESARPSHTSQYLCASSPIGNQPQHFGDGTRLSIL.

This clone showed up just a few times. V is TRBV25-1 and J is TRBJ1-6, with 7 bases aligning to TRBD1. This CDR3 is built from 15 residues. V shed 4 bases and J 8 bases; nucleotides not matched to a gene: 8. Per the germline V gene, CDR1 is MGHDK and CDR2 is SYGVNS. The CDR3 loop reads CASSVLDRDDSPLHF. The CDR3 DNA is TGTGCCAGCAGTGTCCTCGACAGGGACGATTCACCCCTCCACTTT.

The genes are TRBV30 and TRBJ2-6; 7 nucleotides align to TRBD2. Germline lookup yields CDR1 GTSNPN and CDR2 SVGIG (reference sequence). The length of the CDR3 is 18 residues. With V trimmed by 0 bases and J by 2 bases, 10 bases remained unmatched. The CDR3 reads CAWSVLRLAPPGANVLTF. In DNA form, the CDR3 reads TGTGCCTGGAGTGTACTGAGACTAGCCCCTCCTGGGGCCAACGTCCTGACTTTC.

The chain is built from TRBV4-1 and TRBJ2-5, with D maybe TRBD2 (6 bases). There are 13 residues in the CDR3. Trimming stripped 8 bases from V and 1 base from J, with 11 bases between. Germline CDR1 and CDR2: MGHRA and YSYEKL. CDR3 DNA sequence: TGCGCCAGCGGTAGCGGTCCCCAAGAGACCCAGTACTTC. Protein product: CASGSGPQETQYF.

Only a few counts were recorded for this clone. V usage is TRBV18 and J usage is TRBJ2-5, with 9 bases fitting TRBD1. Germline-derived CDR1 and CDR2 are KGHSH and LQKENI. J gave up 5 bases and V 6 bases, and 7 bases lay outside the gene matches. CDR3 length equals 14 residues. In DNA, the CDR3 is TGTGCCAGCTCCGGGACAGGGAATGCGGAGACCCAGTACTTC. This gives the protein CASSGTGNAETQYF.

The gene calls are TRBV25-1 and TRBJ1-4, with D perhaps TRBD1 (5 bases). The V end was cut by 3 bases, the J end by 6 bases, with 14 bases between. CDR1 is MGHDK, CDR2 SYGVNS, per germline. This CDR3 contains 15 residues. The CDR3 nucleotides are TGTGCCAGCAGTGACTTCCGGGGCCCCGATGAAAAACTGTTTTTT. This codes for CASSDFRGPDEKLFF.

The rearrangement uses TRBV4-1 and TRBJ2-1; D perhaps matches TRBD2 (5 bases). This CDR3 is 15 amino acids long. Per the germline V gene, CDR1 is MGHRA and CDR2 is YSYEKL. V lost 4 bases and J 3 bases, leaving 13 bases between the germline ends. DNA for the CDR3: TGCGCCAGCAGCCGGGCGGGTGGCAGCTACAATGAGCAGTTCTTC. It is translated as CASSRAGGSYNEQFF.

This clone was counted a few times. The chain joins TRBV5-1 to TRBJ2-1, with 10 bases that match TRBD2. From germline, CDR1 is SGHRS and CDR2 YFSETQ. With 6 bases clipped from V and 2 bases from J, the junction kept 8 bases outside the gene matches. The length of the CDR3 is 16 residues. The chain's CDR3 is CASTELAGTTYNEQFF. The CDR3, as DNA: TGCGCCAGCACCGAACTAGCGGGGACGACCTACAATGAGCAGTTCTTC.

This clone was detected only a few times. CDR3 sequence: CASSFRTKSTEAFF. In DNA, the CDR3 is TGTGCCAGCAGCTTCAGGACGAAGAGCACTGAAGCTTTCTTT. The chain couples TRBV11-3 to TRBJ1-1; D ambiguous. With 3 bases removed from V and 4 bases from J, the gap between germline ends came to 12 bases. Germline CDR1 and CDR2: SGHNT and YENEEA. The CDR3 length is 14 residues.

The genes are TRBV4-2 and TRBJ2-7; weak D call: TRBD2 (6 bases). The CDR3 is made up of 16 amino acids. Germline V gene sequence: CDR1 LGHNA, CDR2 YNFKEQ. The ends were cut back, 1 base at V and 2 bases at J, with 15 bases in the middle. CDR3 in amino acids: CASSQVSGGLTYEQYF. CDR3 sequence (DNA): TGTGCCAGCAGCCAAGTCTCTGGGGGACTCACCTACGAGCAGTACTTC.

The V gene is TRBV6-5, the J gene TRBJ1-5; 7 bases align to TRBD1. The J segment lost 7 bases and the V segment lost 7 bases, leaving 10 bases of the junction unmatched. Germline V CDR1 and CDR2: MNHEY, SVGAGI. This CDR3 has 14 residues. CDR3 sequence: CASTRQGGHQPQHF. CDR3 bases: TGTGCCAGCACACGCCAGGGGGGCCACCAGCCCCAGCATTTT.

This CDR3 reads CASSLAAGAGEKLFF. CDR3 coding DNA: TGTGCCAGCAGCTTAGCTGCTGGGGCAGGGGAAAAACTGTTTTTT. The genes are TRBV7-2 and TRBJ1-4, with D perhaps matching TRBD1 (5 bases). This CDR3 spans 15 amino acids. V lost 0 bases and J lost 8, with 13 bases in between. Germline CDR1 is SGHTA and CDR2 is FQGNSA.

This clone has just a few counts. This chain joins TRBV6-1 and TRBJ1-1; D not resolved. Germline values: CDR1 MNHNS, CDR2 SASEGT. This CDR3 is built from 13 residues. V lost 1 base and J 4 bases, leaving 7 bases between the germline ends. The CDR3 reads CASSEVDITEAFF. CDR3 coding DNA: TGTGCCAGCAGTGAAGTCGATATCACTGAAGCTTTCTTT.

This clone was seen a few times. The CDR3 DNA reads TGCGCCAGCAGTCACCTAGGGCCCAAATGCTGCAATCAGCCCCAGCATTTT. Encoded protein: CASSHLGPKCCNQPQHF. V is TRBV23-1 and J is TRBJ1-5; no clear D. Being an ORF, TRBV23-1 has a function that is uncertain. This CDR3 is 17 amino acids long. V lost 3 bases and J lost 2, with 17 bases in between.

The CDR3 nucleotides are TGCAGCGTTTACTGGGGAAACATTCAGTACTTC. The encoded protein is CSVYWGNIQYF. This chain links TRBV29-1 with TRBJ2-4; unclear D gene. V lost 5 bases and J 6 bases, leaving 8 bases between the germline ends. The CDR3 has 11 residues. Per germline, CDR1 SQVTM and CDR2 ANQGSEA.

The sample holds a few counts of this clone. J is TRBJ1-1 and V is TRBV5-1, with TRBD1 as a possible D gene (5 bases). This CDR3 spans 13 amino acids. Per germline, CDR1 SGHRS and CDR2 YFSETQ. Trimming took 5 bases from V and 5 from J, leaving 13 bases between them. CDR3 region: CASSPQGETEAFF. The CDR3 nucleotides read TGCGCCAGCAGTCCACAAGGGGAGACTGAAGCTTTCTTT.

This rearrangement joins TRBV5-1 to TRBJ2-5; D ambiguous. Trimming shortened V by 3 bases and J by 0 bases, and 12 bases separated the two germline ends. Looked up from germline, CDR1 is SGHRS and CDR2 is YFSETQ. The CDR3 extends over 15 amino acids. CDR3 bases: TGCGCCAGCAGCTCCGATTCTTGGTACCAAGAGACCCAGTACTTC. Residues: CASSSDSWYQETQYF.

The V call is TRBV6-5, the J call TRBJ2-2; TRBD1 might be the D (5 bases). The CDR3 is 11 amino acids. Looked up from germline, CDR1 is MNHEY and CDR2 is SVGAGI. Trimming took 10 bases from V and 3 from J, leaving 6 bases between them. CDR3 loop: CAIRDTGELFF. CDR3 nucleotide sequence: TGTGCCATCAGGGACACCGGGGAGCTGTTTTTT.

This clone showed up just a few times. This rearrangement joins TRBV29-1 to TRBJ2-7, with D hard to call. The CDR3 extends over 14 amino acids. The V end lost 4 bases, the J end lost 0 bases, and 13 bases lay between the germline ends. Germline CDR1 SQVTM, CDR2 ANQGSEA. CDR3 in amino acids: CSVGFRVSSYEQYF. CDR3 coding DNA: TGCAGCGTTGGCTTTAGGGTAAGCTCCTACGAGCAGTACTTC.